One and the same sample provided the 27 T cell receptor beta chains below, sequenced in a study of CDR3 diversity in severe acne (dated by TCRdb to between 2019 and 2020). Libraries were constructed by PCR. Sequencing took place on an Illumina HiSeq 2000. Using fastp at Q25 and MiXCR, TCRdb reprocessed the public reads and kept productive beta chains. Identical CDR3 protein sequences are pooled into one entry, listed with their most common genes and DNA. For this sample the table gives more than 85,000 distinct CDR3 sequences, of which 51% were detected only once. Under 15% of the sample comes from the top ten. Input material: blood. The receptors derive from a male donor with acne.

The rearrangement links TRBV6-5 to TRBJ2-5; no reliable D call. Germline CDR1 reads MNHEY; CDR2 reads SVGAGI. V was cut by 6 bases and J by 9 bases, with 20 bases left in between. The CDR3 runs to 14 residues. The CDR3 coding sequence is TGTGCCAGCAGGCCTGGAGCTAATAATCAGCCCCAGTACTTC. It specifies CASRPGANNQPQYF.

Note on this clonotype: At one end the junction does not follow the germline gene, possibly because of a read error. The genes are TRBV29-1 and TRBJ2-5, with TRBD1 matching over 8 bases. The CDR3 spans 13 residues. CDR1 and CDR2 (germline): SQVTM, ANQGSEA. The CDR3 is CSVEVRGQGTQYF. In nucleotides, the CDR3 is TGCAGCGTTGAGGTCAGGGGGCAAGGGACCCAGTACTTC.

Note on this clonotype: One end of the junction is discordant with germline, which a read error may explain. In nucleotides, the CDR3 is TGTGCCAGCAGCTTAGTACTAGCGGAGGTCTTC. This gives the protein CASSLVLAEVF. The rearrangement joins TRBV7-8 to TRBJ2-1; 8 nucleotides agree with TRBD2. CDR1 and CDR2 (germline): SGHVS, FQNEAQ. CDR3 length: 11 residues.

Details on this clonotype: This clone may be a read error of a much larger clone one base away. The rearrangement links TRBV7-8 to TRBJ2-3, with a tentative D call TRBD1 (5 bases). CDR1 SGHVS and CDR2 FQNEAQ come from the germline V gene. This CDR3 has 15 residues. The DNA of the CDR3 is TGTGCCAGCGGCTTGGGGCCCCGGAGCACAGATACGCAGTATTTT. Amino acids: CASGLGPRSTDTQYF.

This clonotype was picked up one time. This sequence joins TRBV25-1 and TRBJ1-6; D perhaps matches TRBD1 (5 bases). CDR3 length equals 14 residues. Looked up from germline, CDR1 is MGHDK and CDR2 is SYGVNS. V lost 5 bases and J lost 8, with 13 bases in between. The CDR3 nucleotides are TGTGCCAGCAGTAAACCGGGGCGACATTCACCCCTCCACTTT. As protein: CASSKPGRHSPLHF.

J is TRBJ2-5 and V is TRBV12-3 or TRBV12-4; D may match TRBD1 or TRBD2 (5 bases each). This CDR3 comprises 15 residues. V lost 6 bases to trimming and J lost 0 bases, with 14 bases between them. The CDR3 DNA sequence: TGTGCCAGCAGCTTGCTGGGACCATACCAAGAGACCCAGTACTTC. The encoded protein is CASSLLGPYQETQYF.

A remark on this clonotype: Possible read error: a much larger clone is one base away. V gene TRBV5-6 combines with J gene TRBJ1-2, with D perhaps TRBD1 (5 bases). Germline CDR1 and CDR2: SGHDT and YYEEEE. This CDR3 region has 12 residues. V was pared by 3 bases and J by 8 bases, with 11 bases between. The chain's CDR3 is CASSSSGSGYTF. The CDR3 DNA reads TGTGCCAGCAGCTCCTCAGGGTCAGGCTACACCTTC.

The chain couples TRBV7-9 to TRBJ1-6, with no clear D. CDR1 and CDR2 (germline): SEHNR, FQNEAQ (reference sequence). The CDR3 length is 13 residues. The ends were cut back, 5 bases at V and 10 bases at J, with 12 bases in the middle. CDR3 nucleotide sequence: TGTGCCAGCAGCCCCTGGGCCCACTCACCCCTCCACTTT. It yields the protein CASSPWAHSPLHF. The variable domain in full, completed from reference TRBV7-9 and TRBJ1-6, reads DTGVSQNPRHKITKRGQNVTFRCDPISEHNRLYWYRQTLGQGPEFLTYFQNEAQLEKSRLLSDRFSAERPKGSFSTLEIQRTEQGDSAMYLCASSPWAHSPLHFGNGTRLTVT.

This clonotype appeared a few times. The V call is TRBV29-1, the J call TRBJ2-3, with 10 positions matching TRBD2. The CDR3 length is 11 residues. From germline, CDR1 is SQVTM and CDR2 ANQGSEA. The V and J ends lost 7 bases and 9 bases, in that order; junction bases with no gene match: 4. CDR3 loop: CSAVAGGTQYF. The CDR3 DNA follows: TGCAGCGCCGTAGCGGGAGGAACGCAGTATTTT.

The rearrangement links TRBV27 to TRBJ2-7; D assignment may be TRBD1 or TRBD2 (6 bases each). The CDR3 length is 16 residues. Germline V gene sequence: CDR1 MNHEY, CDR2 SMNVEV (reference sequence). V dropped 5 bases and J dropped 4 bases, with 21 bases sitting between them. CDR3 sequence: CASSPTTGAGAYEQYV. The CDR3 nucleotides read TGTGCCAGCAGTCCCACCACGGGGGCGGGTGCGTACGAGCAGTACGTC.

The chain joins TRBV4-3 to TRBJ2-7; perhaps TRBD1 as D (6 bases). The germline CDR1 and CDR2 sequences are LGHNA and YSLEER. This CDR3 is built from 15 residues. Trimming stripped 4 bases from V and 0 bases from J, with 13 bases between. This CDR3 is CASSPAGQPSYEQYF. CDR3 nucleotide sequence: TGCGCCAGCAGCCCGGCCGGACAGCCCTCCTACGAGCAGTACTTC.

The genes are TRBV5-6 and TRBJ2-5; D ambiguous. This CDR3 is built from 13 residues. Germline CDR1 SGHDT, CDR2 YYEEEE. With 4 bases removed from V and 0 bases from J, the gap between germline ends came to 7 bases. CDR3 nucleotide sequence: TGTGCCAGCAGCGAAGAGTACCAAGAGACCCAGTACTTC. As protein: CASSEEYQETQYF.

This clonotype was counted ten times or more. The V gene is TRBV5-1, the J gene TRBJ2-1, with a weak D call TRBD2 (6 bases). Germline lookup yields CDR1 SGHRS and CDR2 YFSETQ. Trimming left V 5 bases short and J 5 bases short, with 11 bases between. The CDR3 is 13 amino acids. Written as DNA, the CDR3 is TGCGCCAGCAGTCCCCGGACTAACAATGAGCAGTTCTTC. It specifies CASSPRTNNEQFF.

This clonotype has only one observation. This chain joins TRBV2 and TRBJ1-5; D unclear. With 6 bases removed from V and 5 bases from J, the gap between germline ends came to 11 bases. Germline values: CDR1 SNHLY, CDR2 FYNNEI. This CDR3 has 13 amino acids. The CDR3 coding sequence is TGTGCCAGCAGGCTGAACGTGGATCAGCCCCAGCATTTT. Translating gives CASRLNVDQPQHF.

This clonotype came up many times. A read error may account for a junction end that differs from germline. V and J are TRBV11-2 and TRBJ2-5; D might be TRBD1 or TRBD2, each matching 5 bases. The germline gives CDR1 SGHAT, CDR2 FQNNGV. The CDR3 spans 14 residues. CDR3 region: CASSTLRGQGTQYF. The CDR3 DNA is TGTGCCAGCAGCACACTCCGGGGCCAAGGGACCCAGTACTTC. Looking up the rest from reference TRBV11-2 and TRBJ2-5 gives the full variable domain: EAGVAQSPRYKIIEKRQSVAFWCNPISGHATLYWYQQILGQGPKLLIQFQNNGVVDDSQLPKDRFSAERLKGVDSTLKIQPAKLEDSAVYLCASSTLRGQGTQYFGPGTRLLVL.

The V and J genes are TRBV29-1 and TRBJ2-7; TRBD2 might be the D (5 bases). CDR3 length: 13 residues. Trimming removed 3 bases at V and 7 bases at J, with 16 bases between. Germline V gene sequence: CDR1 SQVTM, CDR2 ANQGSEA. The CDR3 region is CSVEGRLPGEQYF. DNA for the CDR3: TGCAGCGTTGAGGGTCGGCTACCGGGGGAGCAGTACTTC.

The chain links TRBV7-6 to TRBJ2-1, with D possibly matching TRBD2 (6 bases). V lost 4 bases, J lost 9 bases, and 16 bases lay in between. This CDR3 has 14 residues. In germline, CDR1 is SGHVS, CDR2 FNYEAQ. CDR3 DNA: TGTGCCAGCAGCTCGGGAGAGGGGTCAGGTGAGCAGTTCTTC. This translates into CASSSGEGSGEQFF.

The V and J genes are TRBV28 and TRBJ2-3; D gene unclear. The CDR3 has 12 residues. The germline gives CDR1 MDHEN, CDR2 SYDVKM. The V end lost 5 bases, the J end lost 3 bases, and 6 bases lay between the germline ends. CDR3 amino acids: CASSATTDTQYF. In DNA, the CDR3 is TGTGCCAGCAGTGCGACTACAGATACGCAGTATTTT.

In this sample, this clonotype turned up once. The chain couples TRBV24-1 to TRBJ2-3; 7 nucleotides agree with TRBD2. Trimming removed 4 bases from V and 0 bases from J; junction bases left unmatched: 3. The CDR3 runs 15 residues. Germline lookup yields CDR1 KGHDR and CDR2 SFDVKD. CDR3 protein: CATSEVSGSTDTQYF. In DNA, the CDR3 is TGTGCCACCAGTGAGGTTAGCGGGAGCACAGATACGCAGTATTTT.

This clonotype has ten or more counts. The chain combines TRBV20-1 with TRBJ2-7, with D possibly matching TRBD1 (6 bases). The CDR3 spans 12 residues. V lost 4 bases, J lost 3 bases, and 10 bases lay in between. From germline, CDR1 is DFQATT and CDR2 SNEGSKA (reference sequence). CDR3 in DNA: TGCAGTGCTACAGGGGAAGGCTACGAGCAGTACGTC. Protein: CSATGEGYEQYV.

The chain carries TRBV20-1 and TRBJ2-2; TRBD1 aligns across 7 bases. CDR1 and CDR2 from the germline V gene are DFQATT and SNEGSKA (reference sequence). The CDR3 is 14 amino acids. Germline trimming cut 6 bases from V and 3 bases from J; bases unmatched to any gene: 7. The CDR3 loop is CSASEGAYTGELFF. CDR3 nucleotide sequence: TGCAGTGCCAGTGAGGGGGCGTACACCGGGGAGCTGTTTTTT.

The chain recombines TRBV6-2 or TRBV6-3 with TRBJ1-2; D might be TRBD1 (6 bases). Looked up from germline, CDR1 is MNHEY and CDR2 is SVGEGT. Trimming left V 2 bases short and J 2 bases short, with 12 bases between. The CDR3 contains 15 residues. The CDR3 nucleotides read TGTGCCAGCAGTTACCCCAGGGACACAAACTATGGCTACACCTTC. Translating gives CASSYPRDTNYGYTF.

The genes are TRBV7-2 and TRBJ1-2; 9 nucleotides agree with TRBD1. V shed 5 bases and J 8 bases; nucleotides not matched to a gene: 9. The CDR3 has 14 amino acids. Germline CDR1 reads SGHTA; CDR2 reads FQGNSA. This chain's CDR3 is CASSLDGQGRGYTF. The CDR3 DNA is TGTGCCAGCAGCCTAGACGGACAGGGGAGGGGCTACACCTTC.

The rearrangement joins TRBV25-1 to TRBJ1-6, with a weak D call TRBD1 (5 bases). The germline CDR1 and CDR2 sequences are MGHDK and SYGVNS. Trimming shortened V by 4 bases and J by 2 bases, and 9 bases separated the two germline ends. The CDR3 totals 15 residues. The DNA for the CDR3 is TGTGCCAGCAGTGTGACAGTTCCCTATAATTCACCCCTCCACTTT. This translates into CASSVTVPYNSPLHF. Filled out from reference TRBV25-1 and TRBJ1-6, the complete variable domain reads EADIYQTPRYLVIGTGKKITLECSQTMGHDKMYWYQQDPGMELHLIHYSYGVNSTEKGDLSSESTVSRIRTEHFPLTLESARPSHTSQYLCASSVTVPYNSPLHFGNGTRLTVT.

The chain combines TRBV7-9 with TRBJ2-7; D may be TRBD1 or TRBD2 (5 bases each). CDR1 is SEHNR and CDR2 is FQNEAQ in the germline V gene (reference sequence). Trimming left V 5 bases short and J 5 bases short, with 19 bases between. The CDR3 spans 15 residues. In DNA, the CDR3 is TGTGCCAGCAGCGCCGCCCGGGCAGGGCGGGACGAGCAGTACTTC. Translation: CASSAARAGRDEQYF.

The CDR3 region is CASSHNRDVSNQPQHF. CDR3 nucleotides: TGTGCCAGCAGTCATAACAGGGACGTGAGCAATCAGCCCCAGCATTTT. This chain connects TRBV12-3 or TRBV12-4 to TRBJ1-5; TRBD1 might be the D (6 bases). The CDR3 runs 16 residues. With 5 bases removed from V and 1 base from J, the gap between germline ends came to 15 bases.

V gene TRBV24-1 combines with J gene TRBJ2-7; D is undetermined. This CDR3 contains 13 residues. Germline assignment: CDR1 KGHDR and CDR2 SFDVKD. With 7 bases removed from V and 2 bases from J, the gap between germline ends came to 11 bases. This chain's CDR3 is CATRRHRTYEQYF. CDR3 coding DNA: TGTGCCACCAGGAGGCACAGAACCTACGAGCAGTACTTC.